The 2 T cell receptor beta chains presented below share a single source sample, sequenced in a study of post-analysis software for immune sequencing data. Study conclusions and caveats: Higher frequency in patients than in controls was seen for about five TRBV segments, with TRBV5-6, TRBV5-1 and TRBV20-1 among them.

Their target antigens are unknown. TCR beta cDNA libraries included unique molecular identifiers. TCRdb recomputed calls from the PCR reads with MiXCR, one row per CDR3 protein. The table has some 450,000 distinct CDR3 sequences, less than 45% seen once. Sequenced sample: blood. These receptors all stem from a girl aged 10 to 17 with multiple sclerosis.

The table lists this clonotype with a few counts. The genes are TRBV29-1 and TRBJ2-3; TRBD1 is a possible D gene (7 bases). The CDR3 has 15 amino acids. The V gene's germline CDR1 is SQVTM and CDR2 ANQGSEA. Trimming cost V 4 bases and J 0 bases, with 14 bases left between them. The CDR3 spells CSVVVAGGSTDTQYF. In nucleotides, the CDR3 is TGCAGCGTTGTTGTGGCAGGGGGGAGCACAGATACGCAGTATTTT.

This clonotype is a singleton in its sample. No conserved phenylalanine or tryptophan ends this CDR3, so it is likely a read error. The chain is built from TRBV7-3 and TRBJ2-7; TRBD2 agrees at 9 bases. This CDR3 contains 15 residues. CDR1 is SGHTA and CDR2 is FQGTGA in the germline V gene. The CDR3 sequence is CASNLRAGGSYEQYL. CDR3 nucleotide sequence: TGTGCCAGCAACTTAAGAGCGGGAGGATCCTACGAGCAGTACCTC.